The present TCR beta chain was sequenced within a study of OX40 agonist ivuxolimab in advanced cancers. The table came from immunoSEQ multiplex PCR; TCRdb's copy has only in-frame clones and leaves some out. Among some 60,000 clones listed, about 91% were seen once. The sample here was CD4+ or CD8+ T cells sorted from blood, taken in a trial of the OX40 agonist ivuxolimab. The clonotype was recovered from an adult with an advanced solid tumor such as melanoma, head and neck, liver or kidney cancer.

The CDR3 DNA is TGTGCCAGCAGCCTAGGGACAGTCGGGGAGCTGTTTTTT. It encodes CASSLGTVGELFF. The chain employs TRBV5-6 and TRBJ2-2; TRBD1 agrees at 7 bases. Germline CDR1 SGHDT, CDR2 YYEEEE. Unmatched junction bases numbered 4, after V lost 4 bases and J lost 7 bases. The CDR3 spans 13 residues.